A selection of T cell receptor beta chains follows, all from one sample in a study of neoadjuvant anti-PD-1 for oral cavity cancer. Clones were read by immunoSEQ multiplex PCR, and TCRdb kept only the in-frame ones, dropping some. The sample comprises 20,000 to 30,000 clones, roughly 29% of which are singletons, and about 16% rests with the top ten. Material: tumor tissue, obtained after nivolumab (anti-PD-1) treatment. The receptors were gathered from a person aged 40 to 85 with oral cavity squamous cell carcinoma. Each CDR3 is given with its conserved first and last residue. The D gene is left open where the match is weak. Clone size is shown for a subset of rows, as once, few, many or a class of expanded clone.

V gene	D gene	J gene	clone size	CDR3 DNA	CDR3 protein
TRBV5-1	NA	TRBJ2-3	once	TGCGCCAGCACCCTACTAGCATCGAGCACAGATACGCAGTATTTT	CASTLLASSTDTQYF
TRBV29-1	TRBD1	TRBJ1-6	few	TGCAGCGTTAGGGACAGGATAGATTCACCCCTCCACTTT	CSVRDRIDSPLHF
TRBV14	TRBD2	TRBJ2-2	NA	TGTGCCAGCAGCCAGGTAGCGGGCACGAACACCGGGGAGCTGTTTTTT	CASSQVAGTNTGELFF
TRBV4-2	NA	TRBJ2-1	medium-sized	TGTGCCAGCAGCCAGGGGGGAGCCTACAATGAGCGGCAGTTCTTC	CASSQGGAYNERQFF
TRBV2	TRBD1	TRBJ1-2	medium-sized	TGTGCCAGCAGAGCAGACAGGGTCTTAGGCTACACCTTC	CASRADRVLGYTF
TRBV6-5	TRBD1	TRBJ1-4	NA	TGTGCCAGCAGAAGGACAGGGAACGAAAAACTGTTTTTT	CASRRTGNEKLFF
TRBV5-4	TRBD1	TRBJ2-7	NA	TGTGCCAGCAGCTACCGGGACAGGGACTACGAGCAGTACTTC	CASSYRDRDYEQYF
TRBV14	TRBD1	TRBJ2-3	few	TGTGCCAGCAGCCCCACAGGGGCGGTGACAGATACGCAGTATTTT	CASSPTGAVTDTQYF
TRBV2	NA	TRBJ1-2	NA	TGTGCCAGCAGCTCTCCGACCGTCCCGGCGGGGGTAGATGGCTACACCTTC	CASSSPTVPAGVDGYTF
TRBV27	TRBD2	TRBJ2-3	NA	TGTGCCACCACCCCTAGCGGGAGTGTCACAGATACGCAGTATTTT	CATTPSGSVTDTQYF
TRBV11-2	NA	TRBJ2-5	few	TGTGCCAGCAGCCAGGGGACTTCCGGGGAGACCCAGTACTTC	CASSQGTSGETQYF
TRBV4-2	NA	TRBJ2-1	NA	TGTGCCAGCAGCCAAGGAGGTGCGGGTCAAGGCGAGCAGTTCTTC	CASSQGGAGQGEQFF
TRBV15	NA	TRBJ2-1	NA	TGTGCCACCAGCAGAACTCAAGGGGGTTGGGGCAATGAGCAGTTCTTC	CATSRTQGGWGNEQFF
TRBV27	NA	TRBJ2-7	few	TGTGCCAGCAGTGAGGCGGGACAATCCTACGAGCAGTACTTC	CASSEAGQSYEQYF
TRBV10-3	TRBD1	TRBJ2-7	NA	TGTGCCATCAGTGCAGGGGGCTACGAGCAGTACTTC	CAISAGGYEQYF
TRBV30	NA	TRBJ1-2	few	TGTGCCTGGAGTGAGGATAGTAACTATGGCTACACCTTC	CAWSEDSNYGYTF
TRBV2	NA	TRBJ2-1	NA	TGTGCCAGCAGGAGGGTCGCCTACAATGAGCAGTTCTTC	CASRRVAYNEQFF
TRBV5-4	NA	TRBJ2-7	NA	TGTGCCAGCAGCTTGGGACAGGTCCACGAGCAGTACTTC	CASSLGQVHEQYF
TRBV7-8	TRBD2	TRBJ2-1	NA	TGTGCCAGCAGCGGACTAGCGGGAGGGCCCTCCTACAATGAGCAGTTCTTC	CASSGLAGGPSYNEQFF
TRBV11-1	NA	TRBJ1-2	NA	TGTGCCAGCGCGGTTTCGGGGTCCTATGGCTACACCTTC	CASAVSGSYGYTF
TRBV5-6	NA	TRBJ1-2	many	TGTGCCAGCAGCTTGCGTAGGTCGCCGAGGACCTTC	CASSLRRSPRTF
TRBV9	NA	TRBJ1-4	NA	TGTGCCAGCAGCGTAGGGAGTGGAACTAATGAAAAACTGTTTTTT	CASSVGSGTNEKLFF
TRBV19	TRBD1	TRBJ2-7	NA	TGTGCCAGTTCCACGCCCCGAGGGACAGGGGGCCAGCAGTACTTC	CASSTPRGTGGQQYF
TRBV20-1	NA	TRBJ2-1	NA	TGCAGTGCTAATCTCATTGGTGAGCAGTTCTTC	CSANLIGEQFF